Listed below are T cell receptor beta chains from one sample, sequenced in a study of blood T cell repertoires in COVID-19. Some clones are missing from TCRdb's copy, which holds only in-frame ones; the method was immunoSEQ multiplex PCR. This table holds a few hundred thousand clones, about 91% found once. Source material: PBMCs or T cells enriched from blood (not recorded which). Source of these receptors: a human donor in a cohort exposed to, infected with or recovered from COVID-19 (not recorded which). The donor label of this sample is uncertain. Each CDR3 is given with its conserved first and last residue. Fields, in order: clone size, V gene, D gene, J gene, CDR3 DNA, CDR3 protein. A D gene is named only where the DNA matches it firmly. Only part of the rows carry a size: once, few, many, or a class if the clone is expanded.

clone size: .
V gene: TRBV11-2
D gene: TRBD1
J gene: TRBJ1-2
CDR3 DNA: TGTGCCAGCAGCTCCCTCAGGGGGGTCGACTATGGCTACACCTTC
CDR3 protein: CASSSLRGVDYGYTF

clone size: .
V gene: TRBV2
D gene: .
J gene: TRBJ1-2
CDR3 DNA: TGTGCCAGCAGTGAGCAGGCTGTTCATGGCTACACCTTC
CDR3 protein: CASSEQAVHGYTF

clone size: .
V gene: TRBV13
D gene: .
J gene: TRBJ1-1
CDR3 DNA: TGTGCCAGCAGCCCGGACGCAGGGTCTACTGAAGCTTTCTTT
CDR3 protein: CASSPDAGSTEAFF

clone size: .
V gene: TRBV30
D gene: TRBD1
J gene: TRBJ1-4
CDR3 DNA: TGTGCCTGGAGTTACAACAGGGGGCTCGAGGAAAAACTGTTTTTT
CDR3 protein: CAWSYNRGLEEKLFF

clone size: .
V gene: TRBV29-1
D gene: TRBD2
J gene: TRBJ2-1
CDR3 DNA: TGCAGCGTTGCCCGAACCCTAGCGGGGGGGCCGGGTGAGCAGTTCTTC
CDR3 protein: CSVARTLAGGPGEQFF

clone size: .
V gene: TRBV4-3
D gene: TRBD2
J gene: TRBJ2-7
CDR3 DNA: TGCGCCAGCAGCCAAGGACTTGGAGGGGAGGGAGGCGAGCAGTACTTC
CDR3 protein: CASSQGLGGEGGEQYF

clone size: once
V gene: TRBV5-6
D gene: .
J gene: TRBJ1-1
CDR3 DNA: TGTGCCAGCAGCCTGGAGGGACTGAGGAACACTGAAGCTTTCTTT
CDR3 protein: CASSLEGLRNTEAFF

clone size: .
V gene: TRBV10-2
D gene: TRBD2
J gene: TRBJ2-7
CDR3 DNA: TGCGCCAGCAGTGTGGGACTAGCTCGCGAGCAGTACTTC
CDR3 protein: CASSVGLAREQYF

clone size: .
V gene: TRBV19
D gene: .
J gene: TRBJ1-2
CDR3 DNA: TGTGCCAGTAGTATAGGGGGGCCGCGTCTAGGCTACACCTTC
CDR3 protein: CASSIGGPRLGYTF

clone size: .
V gene: TRBV4-1
D gene: .
J gene: TRBJ1-5
CDR3 DNA: TGCGCCAGCAGCCAAGATCGGTGGACGGGGGATCAGCCCCAGCATTTT
CDR3 protein: CASSQDRWTGDQPQHF

clone size: .
V gene: TRBV7-3
D gene: .
J gene: TRBJ1-2
CDR3 DNA: TGTGCCAGCAGCCCGAGAGGTCGCTCCTTCTATGGCTACACCTTC
CDR3 protein: CASSPRGRSFYGYTF

clone size: .
V gene: TRBV24-1
D gene: .
J gene: TRBJ1-1
CDR3 DNA: TGTGCCACCAGGGCCCACGGTGGGGCCGTAGGGACTGAAGCTTTCTTT
CDR3 protein: CATRAHGGAVGTEAFF

clone size: .
V gene: TRBV7-3
D gene: .
J gene: TRBJ2-1
CDR3 DNA: TGTGCCAGCAGCCCGACAATCGACGACAATGAGCAGTTCTTC
CDR3 protein: CASSPTIDDNEQFF

clone size: .
V gene: TRBV29-1
D gene: TRBD1
J gene: TRBJ2-7
CDR3 DNA: TGCAGCGTTGAGGGGACAGGGGCCTACGAGCAGTACTTC
CDR3 protein: CSVEGTGAYEQYF

clone size: .
V gene: TRBV11-1
D gene: TRBD1
J gene: TRBJ2-7
CDR3 DNA: TGTGCCAGCAGCTTACGCGGGACAGGGGGACCCGAGCAGTACTTC
CDR3 protein: CASSLRGTGGPEQYF

clone size: .
V gene: TRBV27
D gene: .
J gene: TRBJ2-3
CDR3 DNA: TGTGCCAGCAGTTTAACTGGGCCTAGCACAGATACGCAGTATTTT
CDR3 protein: CASSLTGPSTDTQYF

clone size: .
V gene: TRBV3-1/TRBV3-2
D gene: .
J gene: TRBJ2-5
CDR3 DNA: TGTGCCAGCAGCCAAGGCAGGAGGGACTGGGAGACCCAGTACTTC
CDR3 protein: CASSQGRRDWETQYF